Each of the 11 T cell receptor beta chains below was sequenced from the same sample in a study of T cells in Graves' hyperthyroidism and ophthalmopathy. It was RNA transcripts that yielded the amplified TCR beta CDR3 regions. First-round RT-PCR of the TCR CDR3 relied on the HTBI primer set. Each CDR3 protein is one row after TCRdb ran MiXCR on the multiplex PCR reads. The sample lists about 400,000 distinct CDR3 sequences, roughly 15% occurring once. Material for sequencing was blood. These receptors all stem from a man aged 18 to 30 with Graves' ophthalmopathy.

V is TRBV5-4 and J is TRBJ2-5; 8 nucleotides match TRBD2. Germline lookup yields CDR1 SGHNT and CDR2 YYREEE (reference sequence). The V gene end was trimmed by 4 bases and the J gene end by 6 bases; junction bases not matched to a gene: 11. The CDR3 contains 15 residues. The CDR3: CASSHVGTSIQTQYF. In nucleotides, the CDR3 is TGTGCCAGCAGCCACGTCGGGACTAGTATTCAGACCCAGTACTTC. The whole variable domain, remainder taken from reference TRBV5-4 and TRBJ2-5, is ETGVTQSPTHLIKTRGQQVTLRCSSQSGHNTVSWYQQALGQGPQFIFQYYREEENGRGNFPPRFSGLQFPNYSSELNVNALELDDSALYLCASSHVGTSIQTQYFGPGTRLLVL.

This clonotype appeared many times. The CDR3 bases are TGCGCCAGCAGCTTGGAAGCTGGACAGGGGACTTACGAGCAGTACTTC. This encodes CASSLEAGQGTYEQYF. The chain has TRBV5-1 and TRBJ2-7; TRBD1 matches at 9 bases. CDR1 SGHRS and CDR2 YFSETQ come from the germline V gene. This CDR3 has 16 amino acids. V shed 0 bases and J 4 bases; nucleotides not matched to a gene: 8.

The chain uses TRBV12-3 or TRBV12-4 and TRBJ2-5; D not resolved. CDR3 length equals 14 residues. V was shortened by 6 bases and J by 5 bases, with 16 bases between the two germline ends. The CDR3 DNA reads TGTGCCAGCAGACCGGTCGACGCGAGGGAGACCCAGTACTTC. It codes for CASRPVDARETQYF.

V is TRBV9 and J is TRBJ2-1, with TRBD2 matching 7 bases. J lost 9 bases, V lost 6 bases, and 18 bases had no gene match. The CDR3 sequence is 16 residues long. In germline, CDR1 is SGDLS, CDR2 YYNGEE. CDR3 sequence (DNA): TGTGCCAGCACCCAGGCGGGAGTCAGGGTACCGGGTGAGCAGTTCTTC. Its protein product is CASTQAGVRVPGEQFF.

This clonotype appeared many times. The rearrangement uses TRBV30 and TRBJ2-5; no firm D call. Germline V gene lookup returns CDR1 GTSNPN and CDR2 SVGIG (reference sequence). Trimming left V 0 bases short and J 5 bases short, with 4 bases between. The CDR3 totals 11 residues. CDR3 region: CAWSVLETQYF. CDR3 DNA sequence: TGTGCCTGGAGTGTATTGGAGACCCAGTACTTC. The variable domain in full, with the rest retrieved from reference TRBV30 and TRBJ2-5, is SQTIHQWPATLVQPVGSPLSLECTVEGTSNPNLYWYRQAAGRGLQLLFYSVGIGQISSEVPQNLSASRPQDRQFILSSKKLLLSDSGFYLCAWSVLETQYFGPGTRLLVL.

This clonotype occurred a few times. The junction differs from germline at one of its ends, possibly a read error. The chain recombines TRBV27 with TRBJ2-7, with a possible D match to TRBD1 (5 bases). The CDR3 spans 15 residues. The germline V gene has CDR1 MNHEY and CDR2 SMNVEV (reference sequence). In nucleotides, the CDR3 is TGTGCCAGCGGCCGCCCCAGGGAAACTTCATACGAGCACTACTTC. Translating gives CASGRPRETSYEHYF.

The rearrangement joins TRBV3-1 to TRBJ1-2; 10 nucleotides agree with TRBD1. There are 16 residues in the CDR3. The J segment lost 8 bases and the V segment lost 1 base, leaving 10 bases of the junction unmatched. The germline V gene encodes CDR1 LGHDT and CDR2 YNNKEL (reference sequence). The CDR3 DNA is TGTGCCAGCAGCCAAGGGGGGACAGGGGTTGATTGGGGCTACACCTTC. Its translation: CASSQGGTGVDWGYTF.

This clonotype was seen many times. This chain uses TRBV11-2 with TRBJ2-1; D assignment may be TRBD1 or TRBD2 (6 bases each). This CDR3 has 15 residues. V was trimmed by 5 bases and J by 3 bases, leaving 14 bases between them. CDR1 SGHAT and CDR2 FQNNGV come from the germline V gene. CDR3 sequence reads: CASSRPGDNYNEQFF. In nucleotides, the CDR3 is TGTGCCAGCAGCCGCCCGGGGGACAACTACAATGAGCAGTTCTTC.

This clonotype has ten or more counts. The chain uses TRBV11-2 and TRBJ1-2; D not certain. Trimming left V 0 bases short and J 8 bases short, with 10 bases between. There are 13 residues in the CDR3. The germline CDR1 and CDR2 sequences are SGHAT and FQNNGV. Here the CDR3 reads CASSLDGQSGYTF. Written as DNA, the CDR3 is TGTGCCAGCAGCTTAGATGGGCAGAGCGGCTACACCTTC. The full variable domain, its missing parts supplied by reference TRBV11-2 and TRBJ1-2, is EAGVAQSPRYKIIEKRQSVAFWCNPISGHATLYWYQQILGQGPKLLIQFQNNGVVDDSQLPKDRFSAERLKGVDSTLKIQPAKLEDSAVYLCASSLDGQSGYTFGSGTRLTVV.

J is TRBJ2-7 and V is TRBV5-5; D is uncertain. The V end lost 4 bases, the J end lost 4 bases, and 12 bases lay between the germline ends. Germline V lookup: CDR1 SGHKS, CDR2 YYEKEE (reference sequence). The CDR3 has 13 amino acids. The CDR3 DNA reads TGTGCCAGCAGCCTAGAGACTGAGTACGAGCAGTACTTC. The encoded protein is CASSLETEYEQYF.

The genes are TRBV9 and TRBJ2-5, with unresolved D. The CDR3 length is 13 residues. Germline V gives CDR1 SGDLS, CDR2 YYNGEE. V lost 4 bases and J lost 5, with 12 bases in between. The CDR3 here is CASSRRAGETQYF. The CDR3 region has the DNA TGTGCCAGCAGCCGACGGGCCGGGGAGACCCAGTACTTC.